One and the same sample provided the 24 T cell receptor beta chains below, sequenced in a study of identical twins (dated by TCRdb to 2016 to 2017). Receptor libraries were prepared by 5' RACE. The data were produced on an Illumina HiSeq 2000. TCRdb reanalyzed the raw reads on its own, using fastp at Q25 for trimming and MiXCR for clone calling, and kept in-frame beta chains. Each entry merges the rows of one CDR3 protein and shows their most common DNA and genes. The table for this sample lists roughly 1.6 million distinct CDR3 sequences; 32% of them were counted only once. Of the sample, 0.25% to 0.3% falls within the top ten clones. Sequenced: cord blood. These TCRs come from a newborn girl in good health.

The rearrangement joins TRBV4-1 to TRBJ1-2, with a possible D match to TRBD1 (5 bases). The CDR3 sequence is 13 residues long. Germline V CDR1 and CDR2: MGHRA, YSYEKL. Between the trimmed V and J ends, which lost 4 bases and 5 bases, there was a span of 11 bases. The CDR3 loop is CASSPDIPYGYTF. The DNA for the CDR3 is TGCGCCAGCAGCCCGGACATCCCTTATGGCTACACCTTC.

This clonotype came up once. This may be a read error, as it is one base from a much larger clone. The chain's CDR3 is CASSQEVGPCNEQFF. The CDR3 bases are TGTGCCAGCAGCCAAGAGGTGGGACCTTGCAATGAGCAGTTCTTC. The J gene is TRBJ2-1, the V gene TRBV4-2; D is tentatively TRBD1 or TRBD2 (5 bases each). Germline V gene lookup returns CDR1 LGHNA and CDR2 YNFKEQ. The CDR3 contains 15 residues. The germline V and J ends were trimmed by 0 bases and 6 bases, with 12 bases remaining between them.

This sequence joins TRBV4-1 and TRBJ2-4; D is perhaps TRBD2 (5 bases). V was trimmed by 3 bases and J by 0 bases, leaving 12 bases between them. The germline gives CDR1 MGHRA, CDR2 YSYEKL. The CDR3 runs 16 residues. CDR3 DNA sequence: TGCGCCAGCAGCCAGAATTCAGGACTAGCCAAAAACATTCAGTACTTC. As protein: CASSQNSGLAKNIQYF.

This clonotype was found many times. The chain combines TRBV25-1 with TRBJ2-7; D tentatively fits TRBD1 or TRBD2 (5 bases each). Germline loops: CDR1 MGHDK, CDR2 SYGVNS. The CDR3 is 11 amino acids. The ends were cut back, 3 bases at V and 6 bases at J, with 6 bases in the middle. The CDR3 sequence is CASSERGEQYF. CDR3 nucleotides: TGTGCCAGCAGTGAGAGGGGCGAGCAGTACTTC.

In its sample, this clonotype was seen a few times. This chain uses TRBV4-2 with TRBJ2-7; TRBD1 might be the D (5 bases). CDR1 is LGHNA and CDR2 is YNFKEQ in the germline V gene. Trimming shortened V by 0 bases and J by 2 bases, and 11 bases separated the two germline ends. This CDR3 spans 15 amino acids. Written as DNA, the CDR3 is TGTGCCAGCAGCCAAGAGATCATGACAGCCTACGAGCAGTACTTC. Amino acids: CASSQEIMTAYEQYF.

This sequence joins TRBV20-1 and TRBJ2-7; 11 bases map to TRBD2. CDR3 length equals 16 residues. From germline, CDR1 is DFQATT and CDR2 SNEGSKA (reference sequence). The J segment lost 9 bases and the V segment lost 4 bases, leaving 17 bases of the junction unmatched. The CDR3 DNA reads as TGCAGTGCTATCCAAATTAGCGGGGGGGCGATGAACGGGCAGTACTTC. The encoded protein is CSAIQISGGAMNGQYF.

The sample holds a few counts of this clonotype. The genes are TRBV20-1 and TRBJ2-1, with 10 bases that match TRBD2. There are 15 residues in the CDR3. V dropped 2 bases and J dropped 7; count of bases not matched to a gene: 8. Germline V lookup: CDR1 DFQATT, CDR2 SNEGSKA (reference sequence). CDR3 loop: CSARPGASGSNEQFF. In DNA form, the CDR3 reads TGCAGTGCTAGACCAGGCGCTAGCGGGAGTAATGAGCAGTTCTTC.

This clonotype was observed at least ten times. V gene TRBV28 combines with J gene TRBJ2-7; 7 bases fit TRBD2. The CDR3 consists of 14 residues. The junction had 4 bases not matched to a gene; V was cut back by 2 bases and J by 3 bases. The germline gives CDR1 MDHEN, CDR2 SYDVKM. In nucleotides, the CDR3 is TGTGCCAGCAGTTTACGGGGGGTAGGCTACGAGCAGTACTTC. Protein product: CASSLRGVGYEQYF. The entire variable domain, with the rest obtained from reference TRBV28 and TRBJ2-7, is as follows: DVKVTQSSRYLVKRTGEKVFLECVQDMDHENMFWYRQDPGLGLRLIYFSYDVKMKEKGDIPEGYSVSREKKERFSLILESASTNQTSMYLCASSLRGVGYEQYFGPGTRLTVT.

The genes are TRBV24-1 and TRBJ2-5; D is undetermined. Germline CDR1 and CDR2: KGHDR and SFDVKD. Trimming removed 1 base from V and 2 bases from J, with 7 bases in between. This CDR3 is 14 amino acids long. CDR3 sequence reads: CATSDLPAQETQYF. DNA for the CDR3: TGTGCCACCAGTGATTTACCGGCACAAGAGACCCAGTACTTC.

The chain employs TRBV29-1 and TRBJ2-7; TRBD1 matches at 9 bases. The CDR3 consists of 10 residues. Germline V CDR1 and CDR2: SQVTM, ANQGSEA. Here the CDR3 reads CNNRGREQYF. The DNA of the CDR3 is TGCAACAACAGGGGGCGTGAGCAGTACTTC.

CDR3 nucleotides: TGCGCCAGCAGCACAGGACAGACGTACAATGAGCAGTTCTTC. This translates into CASSTGQTYNEQFF. The rearrangement links TRBV5-1 to TRBJ2-1; maybe TRBD1 (6 bases). There are 14 residues in the CDR3. CDR1 and CDR2 from the germline V gene are SGHRS and YFSETQ. V dropped 4 bases and J dropped 4 bases, with 12 bases sitting between them.

This clonotype has more than one count but fewer than ten. The chain joins TRBV13 to TRBJ2-3; D is perhaps TRBD1 (6 bases). Germline CDR1 is PRHDT and CDR2 is FYEKMQ (reference sequence). V was shortened by 5 bases and J by 1 base, with 13 bases between the two germline ends. This CDR3 region has 15 residues. The DNA for the CDR3 is TGTGCCAGCAGCGCCGTTAAGGGGGGCACAGATACGCAGTATTTT. Its protein is CASSAVKGGTDTQYF. The whole variable domain, filled in from reference TRBV13 and TRBJ2-3, reads AAGVIQSPRHLIKEKRETATLKCYPIPRHDTVYWYQQGPGQDPQFLISFYEKMQSDKGSIPDRFSAQQFSDYHSELNMSSLELGDSALYFCASSAVKGGTDTQYFGPGTRLTVL.

The rearrangement links TRBV7-2 to TRBJ2-7, with no clear D. The CDR3 loop spans 14 amino acids. V was pared by 4 bases and J by 0 bases, with 10 bases between. Germline CDR1 reads SGHTA; CDR2 reads FQGNSA. Here the CDR3 reads CASSSRRHSYEQYF. CDR3 bases: TGTGCCAGCAGCTCGCGCAGGCACTCCTACGAGCAGTACTTC.

The V call is TRBV10-3, the J call TRBJ1-2; D is ambiguous. The CDR3 is made up of 13 amino acids. V was cut by 1 base and J by 7 bases, with 10 bases left in between. Looked up from germline, CDR1 is ENHRY and CDR2 is SYGVKD. The CDR3 bases are TGTGCCATCAGTGAGTTTAGCGAGGGTGGCTACACCTTC. It encodes CAISEFSEGGYTF.

The rearrangement uses TRBV7-6 and TRBJ2-1, with 11 bases lining up with TRBD2. This CDR3 contains 18 residues. The germline V gene has CDR1 SGHVS and CDR2 FNYEAQ. The V segment lost 0 bases and the J segment 0 bases; nucleotides outside the gene matches: 4. CDR3 region: CASSLAASGGSSYNEQFF. In DNA form, the CDR3 reads TGTGCCAGCAGCTTAGCTGCTAGCGGGGGGAGCTCCTACAATGAGCAGTTCTTC.

The V call is TRBV10-3, the J call TRBJ1-1; TRBD1 might be the D (6 bases). CDR3 size: 16 residues. Trimming took off 6 bases at V and 4 bases at J, with 21 bases between the two ends. Germline CDR1 ENHRY, CDR2 SYGVKD. The CDR3 nucleotides are TGTGCCATCAGCCCGCCTGGACAGTCAGCATCCACTGAAGCTTTCTTT. Amino acid sequence: CAISPPGQSASTEAFF.

The rearrangement joins TRBV21-1 to TRBJ2-2; the table's D call of TRBD2 was not tested on the DNA. TRBV21-1 is labeled a pseudogene. CDR3 length equals 19 residues. The CDR3 bases are TGTGCCAGCAGCAAAGCGACAAAGGGGGAGGGCCATCACACCGGGGAGCTGTTTTTT. Its protein product is CASSKATKGEGHHTGELFF.

This clonotype was recorded many times. The V and J genes are TRBV29-1 and TRBJ2-1, with D possibly matching TRBD1 (5 bases). The CDR3 contains 13 residues. Trimming removed 0 bases from V and 4 bases from J, with 7 bases in between. The germline CDR1 and CDR2 sequences are SQVTM and ANQGSEA. CDR3 coding DNA: TGCAGCGTTGAAGAAGGGGCGTACAATGAGCAGTTCTTC. It yields the protein CSVEEGAYNEQFF.

This clonotype has just a few counts. The chain recombines TRBV21-1 with TRBJ1-2. TRBV21-1 constitutes a pseudogene. This CDR3 has 12 residues. CDR3 residues: CASRREPYGYTF. CDR3 DNA: TGTGCCAGCAGGAGGGAACCCTATGGCTACACCTTC.

At least ten counts were recorded for this clonotype. The chain is built from TRBV12-5 and TRBJ2-1; the D gene is possibly TRBD1 (5 bases). Germline CDR1 and CDR2: LGHNT and FRNRAP. The CDR3 is 13 amino acids. The germline V and J ends were trimmed by 5 bases and 12 bases, with 17 bases remaining between them. The CDR3 protein is CASGGWGTRSQFF. Written as DNA, the CDR3 is TGTGCTAGTGGTGGGTGGGGCACCCGGTCGCAGTTCTTC.

This clonotype has a count of ten or more. The rearrangement links TRBV12-3 or TRBV12-4 to TRBJ2-1; the D gene is possibly TRBD1 (6 bases). This CDR3 comprises 13 residues. With 5 bases removed from V and 6 bases from J, the gap between germline ends came to 11 bases. The CDR3 region is CASSLHRANEQFF. The CDR3 DNA follows: TGTGCCAGCAGTCTCCACAGGGCCAATGAGCAGTTCTTC.

This clonotype was counted at least ten times. The V and J genes are TRBV25-1 and TRBJ2-3, with D unclear. V was cut by 6 bases and J by 6 bases, with 10 bases left in between. Germline CDR1 MGHDK, CDR2 SYGVNS. The CDR3 spans 12 residues. CDR3 sequence reads: CASSHRRDTQYF. The CDR3 DNA follows: TGTGCCAGCAGCCACCGGCGGGATACGCAGTATTTT.

The chain recombines TRBV11-2 with TRBJ2-5; 11 positions match TRBD2. V lost 4 bases, J lost 1 base, and 2 bases stayed unmatched. Germline CDR1 is SGHAT and CDR2 is FQNNGV. The CDR3 is 15 amino acids. CDR3 in DNA: TGTGCCAGCAGCTCTAGCGGGGGGCCCCAAGAGACCCAGTACTTC. Translating it yields CASSSSGGPQETQYF.

J is TRBJ2-3 and V is TRBV6-5, with D unclear. Per the germline V gene, CDR1 is MNHEY and CDR2 is SVGAGI. The CDR3 extends over 13 amino acids. Trimming removed 6 bases at V and 3 bases at J, with 10 bases between. CDR3 sequence: CASSPFRTDTQYF. The CDR3 nucleotides are TGTGCCAGCAGCCCCTTCAGGACAGATACGCAGTATTTT.